This TCR beta chain was retrieved from a study of response to subunit inactivated influenza vaccine. V lost 2 bases, J lost 3 bases, and 13 bases lay in between. Germline loops: CDR1 MNHEY, CDR2 SMNVEV (reference sequence). This CDR3 region has 16 residues. TCRdb reanalysed the RT-PCR reads using MiXCR and keeps one entry per CDR3 protein. Of more than 200,000 distinct CDR3 sequences in the sample, over 9% were seen once. This sequence was found in a middle-aged man who received an inactivated influenza vaccine. The chain carries TRBV27 and TRBJ2-2, with TRBD2 as a possible D gene (6 bases). The sequencing used non-naive T cells sorted from PBMCs, collected around two weeks before vaccination. The CDR3 region is CASSLTSPRDTGELFF. CDR3 coding DNA: TGTGCCAGCAGTTTAACTAGCCCGAGGGACACCGGGGAGCTGTTTTTT.